The 6 T cell receptor beta chains in this list originate from one sample, sequenced in a study of T cells in Graves' hyperthyroidism and ophthalmopathy. The source material, RNA transcripts, was used to amplify TCR beta CDR3 regions. First-round RT-PCR targeting the TCR CDR3 was performed with the HTBI primer set. TCRdb called the multiplex PCR reads again in MiXCR, with one record for every CDR3 protein. This table has 650,000 to 700,000 distinct CDR3 sequences, roughly 17% appearing once. Sample: blood. These receptors came from a man aged 50 or older with Graves' hyperthyroidism.

V and J are TRBV19 and TRBJ2-1; possible D gene TRBD1, 5 bases. The CDR3 consists of 15 residues. Trimming stripped 3 bases from V and 2 bases from J, with 11 bases between. The germline gives CDR1 LNHDA, CDR2 SQIVND (reference sequence). CDR3 region: CASSISRATYNEQFF. The CDR3 coding sequence is TGTGCCAGTAGTATCTCCAGGGCAACCTACAATGAGCAGTTCTTC. Full variable domain (rest looked up from reference TRBV19 and TRBJ2-1): DGGITQSPKYLFRKEGQNVTLSCEQNLNHDAMYWYRQDPGQGLRLIYYSQIVNDFQKGDIAEGYSVSREKKESFPLTVTSAQKNPTAFYLCASSISRATYNEQFFGPGTRLTVL.

The CDR3 nucleotides read TGTGCCAGCTCACCCCTCGGGAGGAACACTGAAGCTTTCTTT. Translating it yields CASSPLGRNTEAFF. The chain carries TRBV18 and TRBJ1-1; no clear D. The CDR3 covers 14 residues. Germline lookup yields CDR1 KGHSH and CDR2 LQKENI. Trimming stripped 3 bases from V and 1 base from J, with 9 bases between. The full variable domain, in which reference TRBV18 and TRBJ1-1 provide the parts outside the CDR3, is NAGVMQNPRHLVRRRGQEARLRCSPMKGHSHVYWYRQLPEEGLKFMVYLQKENIIDESGMPKERFSAEFPKEGPSILRIQQVVRGDSAAYFCASSPLGRNTEAFFGQGTRLTVV.

This clonotype has ten or more counts. J is TRBJ2-6 and V is TRBV27; perhaps TRBD1 as D (5 bases). V was trimmed by 10 bases and J by 0 bases, leaving 10 bases between them. This CDR3 spans 14 amino acids. Germline lookup yields CDR1 MNHEY and CDR2 SMNVEV (reference sequence). The CDR3 loop is CAIKDSSGANVLTF. The CDR3 nucleotides are TGTGCCATCAAAGACAGCTCTGGGGCCAACGTCCTGACTTTC.

At least ten counts were recorded for this clonotype. The genes are TRBV11-2 and TRBJ2-7, with 11 bases that match TRBD2. The junction had 7 bases not matched to a gene; V was cut back by 4 bases and J by 2 bases. This CDR3 has 16 residues. The V gene's germline CDR1 is SGHAT and CDR2 FQNNGV. DNA of the CDR3: TGTGCCAGCAGCTACGTTAGCGGGAGGGGACCCTACGAGCAGTACTTC. Translated: CASSYVSGRGPYEQYF.

This clonotype has a count of ten or more. V is TRBV6-1 and J is TRBJ2-5, with a possible D match to TRBD2 (5 bases). CDR1 is MNHNS, CDR2 SASEGT, per germline. CDR3 length: 13 amino acids. V lost 8 bases to trimming and J lost 0 bases, with 10 bases between them. The CDR3 DNA follows: TGTGCCAGCGAAAAGCGGTACCAAGAGACCCAGTACTTC. Amino acid sequence: CASEKRYQETQYF.

A note on this clonotype: Its ends do not fully match the called genes, so a read error is possible. V is TRBV7-2 and J is TRBJ2-1; D may be TRBD1 (5 bases). CDR3 length equals 15 residues. Germline V gene sequence: CDR1 SGHTA, CDR2 FQGNSA. The CDR3 sequence: CASSPAGPSYSEQFF. The CDR3 nucleotides are TGTGCCAGCAGCCCAGCAGGGCCCTCCTACAGTGAGCAGTTCTTC.